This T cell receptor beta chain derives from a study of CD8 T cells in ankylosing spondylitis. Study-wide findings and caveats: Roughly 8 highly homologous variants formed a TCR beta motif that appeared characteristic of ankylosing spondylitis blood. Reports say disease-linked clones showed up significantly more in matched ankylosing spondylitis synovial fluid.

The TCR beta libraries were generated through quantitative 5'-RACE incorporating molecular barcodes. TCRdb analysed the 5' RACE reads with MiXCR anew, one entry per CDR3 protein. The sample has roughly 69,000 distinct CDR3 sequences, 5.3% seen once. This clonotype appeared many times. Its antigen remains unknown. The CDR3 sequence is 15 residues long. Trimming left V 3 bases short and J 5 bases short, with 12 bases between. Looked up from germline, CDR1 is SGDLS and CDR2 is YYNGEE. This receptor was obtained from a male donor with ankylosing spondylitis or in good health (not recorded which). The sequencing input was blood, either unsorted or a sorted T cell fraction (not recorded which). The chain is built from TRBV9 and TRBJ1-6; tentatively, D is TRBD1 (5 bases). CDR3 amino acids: CASSEGRGHNSPLHF. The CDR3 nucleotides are TGTGCCAGCAGCGAGGGGAGGGGCCATAATTCACCCCTCCACTTT.